The 29 T cell receptor beta chains listed next were all sequenced from one sample in a study of cytomegalovirus exposure and HLA in healthy donors. The study ran its PCR with 60 Vbeta and 13 Jbeta primers. Assay: immunoSEQ multiplex PCR; the TCRdb copy retains only in-frame clones and omits some. The table has 150,000 to 200,000 clones, roughly three quarters seen once. Specimen: PBMCs. The receptors shown here come from a woman between 50 and 59 years old in good health and CMV-seronegative.

The CDR3 sequence is CASSPFPTGGNAKNIQYF. CDR3 sequence (DNA): TGTGCCAGTAGCCCTTTCCCGACAGGGGGCAATGCCAAAAACATTCAGTACTTC. The V and J genes are TRBV19 and TRBJ2-4, with 10 bases fitting TRBD1. Germline V gene data show CDR1 as LNHDA and CDR2 as SQIVND (reference sequence). The CDR3 is made up of 18 amino acids. V shed 6 bases and J 1 base; nucleotides not matched to a gene: 12.

The rearrangement uses TRBV11-2 and TRBJ1-2; D may be TRBD1 (5 bases). Germline V lookup: CDR1 SGHAT, CDR2 FQNNGV. The CDR3 is 13 amino acids. V lost 5 bases, J lost 8 bases, and 15 bases lay in between. The CDR3 here is CASSPDSFGGYTF. In DNA, the CDR3 is TGTGCCAGCAGCCCAGACAGCTTCGGGGGCTACACCTTC.

The V and J genes are TRBV4-2 and TRBJ2-3, with D possibly matching TRBD2 (6 bases). Germline loops: CDR1 LGHNA, CDR2 YNFKEQ. Trimming took 1 base from V and 1 from J, leaving 12 bases between them. The CDR3 spans 16 residues. CDR3 sequence reads: CASSQVGGAGTDTQYF. The CDR3 DNA sequence: TGTGCCAGCAGCCAAGTTGGAGGGGCCGGCACAGATACGCAGTATTTT.

The V gene is TRBV7-9, the J gene TRBJ2-5, with TRBD2 matching over 8 bases. The V gene end was trimmed by 5 bases and the J gene end by 2 bases; junction bases not matched to a gene: 13. This CDR3 contains 17 residues. The germline CDR1 and CDR2 sequences are SEHNR and FQNEAQ (reference sequence). The CDR3 nucleotides read TGTGCCAGCAGCGGGACTAGATTTGCGCTGGGTCAAGAGACCCAGTACTTC. Protein product: CASSGTRFALGQETQYF.

A word on this clone: The likely explanation is a read error, given a far larger clone one base away. The identical CDR3 is also encoded by other nucleotide sequences in the sample. V is TRBV5-4 and J is TRBJ2-7; a possible D gene is TRBD1 (6 bases). Per germline, CDR1 SGHNT and CDR2 YYREEE (reference sequence). The CDR3 length is 13 residues. The CDR3 coding sequence is TGTGCTAGCAGCTCCGCCGGCAGGGGCGAGCAGTACTTC. Its protein product is CASSSAGRGEQYF.

The V and J genes are TRBV27 and TRBJ2-3, with TRBD2 identical over 8 bases. CDR3 length: 14 residues. Trimming cost V 2 bases and J 5 bases; bases outside gene matches: 3. Germline V lookup: CDR1 MNHEY, CDR2 SMNVEV (reference sequence). CDR3 bases: TGTGCCAGCAGTTTAGGGCTAGCGGGAGATACGCAGTATTTT. Its translation is CASSLGLAGDTQYF.

The chain has TRBV2 and TRBJ2-4; D uncertain. This CDR3 contains 11 residues. V was pared by 5 bases and J by 7 bases, with 6 bases between. CDR1 is SNHLY, CDR2 FYNNEI, per germline. The CDR3, as DNA: TGTGCCAGCAGTTCCAGTAACATTCAGTACTTC. It translates to CASSSSNIQYF. The complete variable domain, with remaining parts taken from reference TRBV2 and TRBJ2-4, reads EPEVTQTPSHQVTQMGQEVILRCVPISNHLYFYWYRQILGQKVEFLVSFYNNEISEKSEIFDDQFSVERPDGSNFTLKIRSTKLEDSAMYFCASSSSNIQYFGAGTRLSVL.

The chain couples TRBV28 to TRBJ2-1, with D perhaps TRBD2 (5 bases). From germline, CDR1 is MDHEN and CDR2 SYDVKM. The V end lost 5 bases, the J end lost 3 bases, and 11 bases lay between the germline ends. This CDR3 is 14 amino acids long. The CDR3 loop reads CASSQLRVYNEQFF. The CDR3 region has the DNA TGTGCCAGCAGTCAGTTGCGGGTCTACAATGAGCAGTTCTTC.

This clone turned up a few times. The same CDR3 arises from other DNA sequences in this sample as well. The gene calls are TRBV28 and TRBJ1-4; D is unclear. The CDR3 is 15 amino acids. Germline CDR1 is MDHEN and CDR2 is SYDVKM. V lost 5 bases and J 7 bases, leaving 17 bases between the germline ends. The CDR3 protein is CASSPLGVGGEKLFF. CDR3 nucleotide sequence: TGTGCCAGCAGTCCGCTCGGGGTTGGTGGTGAAAAACTGTTTTTT. Drawing the rest from reference TRBV28 and TRBJ1-4, the complete variable domain is DVKVTQSSRYLVKRTGEKVFLECVQDMDHENMFWYRQDPGLGLRLIYFSYDVKMKEKGDIPEGYSVSREKKERFSLILESASTNQTSMYLCASSPLGVGGEKLFFGSGTQLSVL.

The rearrangement joins TRBV6-5 to TRBJ2-3, with 12 nucleotides matching TRBD2. V was clipped by 4 bases and J by 3 bases; unmatched bases: 2. This CDR3 has 15 residues. Looked up from germline, CDR1 is MNHEY and CDR2 is SVGAGI. The CDR3 loop is CASSLLAGGTDTQYF. The CDR3 nucleotides read TGTGCCAGCAGTTTACTAGCGGGGGGTACAGATACGCAGTATTTT.

The rearrangement uses TRBV27 and TRBJ2-3; D is unclear. CDR3 length: 18 residues. The germline CDR1 and CDR2 sequences are MNHEY and SMNVEV (reference sequence). The V gene lost 4 bases and the J gene lost 1 base, with 21 bases spanning the gap. CDR3 amino acids: CASSSPTRNRIRTDTQYF. CDR3 bases: TGTGCCAGCAGTTCCCCGACACGTAATAGAATCCGCACAGATACGCAGTATTTT.

This CDR3 reads CASSTRLAGGGETQYF. CDR3 DNA: TGTGCCAGCAGCACAAGACTAGCGGGAGGTGGGGAGACCCAGTACTTC. The chain links TRBV5-4 to TRBJ2-5; 13 bases are shared with TRBD2. V trimming: 4 bases; J trimming: 5 bases; junction bases outside the gene matches: 8. From germline, CDR1 is SGHNT and CDR2 YYREEE (reference sequence). The CDR3 is 16 amino acids. Variable domain in full (rest from reference TRBV5-4 and TRBJ2-5): ETGVTQSPTHLIKTRGQQVTLRCSSQSGHNTVSWYQQALGQGPQFIFQYYREEENGRGNFPPRFSGLQFPNYSSELNVNALELDDSALYLCASSTRLAGGGETQYFGPGTRLLVL.

The chain employs TRBV7-2 and TRBJ2-7, with TRBD1 matching over 9 bases. This CDR3 comprises 14 residues. The junction had 3 bases not matched to a gene; V was cut back by 4 bases and J by 2 bases. Germline CDR1 reads SGHTA; CDR2 reads FQGNSA. CDR3 coding DNA: TGTGCCAGCAGCTCGGGACAGGGCCCCTACGAGCAGTACTTC. Translated: CASSSGQGPYEQYF.

This clone appeared a few times. The chain is built from TRBV5-1 and TRBJ1-1; D is uncertain. Germline V lookup: CDR1 SGHRS, CDR2 YFSETQ. The length of the CDR3 is 14 residues. V was trimmed by 0 bases and J by 0 bases, leaving 6 bases between them. The CDR3 nucleotides read TGCGCCAGCAGCTTGGGGAGGCTGAACACTGAAGCTTTCTTT. This sequence encodes CASSLGRLNTEAFF.

The gene calls are TRBV7-6 and TRBJ2-5; D gene unclear. Trimming took 5 bases from V and 0 from J, leaving 4 bases between them. The germline V gene encodes CDR1 SGHVS and CDR2 FNYEAQ. This CDR3 is 12 amino acids long. DNA of the CDR3: TGTGCCAGCAGCAACTACCAAGAGACCCAGTACTTC. Protein: CASSNYQETQYF.

The genes are TRBV6-1 and TRBJ1-4, with D perhaps TRBD1 (6 bases). Per germline, CDR1 MNHNS and CDR2 SASEGT. The CDR3 loop spans 14 amino acids. The germline V and J ends were trimmed by 2 bases and 7 bases, with 11 bases remaining between them. CDR3 sequence (DNA): TGTGCCAGCAGTGAAACAGGGCCGCGTGAAAAACTGTTTTTT. Translation gives CASSETGPREKLFF.

V usage is TRBV6-6 and J usage is TRBJ1-5; D gene uncertain. Germline CDR1 MNHNY, CDR2 SVGAGI (reference sequence). This CDR3 comprises 12 residues. V dropped 2 bases and J dropped 5 bases, with 4 bases sitting between them. CDR3 nucleotide sequence: TGTGCCAGCAGTTACGCGGATCAGCCCCAGCATTTT. Its translation is CASSYADQPQHF.

This clone showed up just a few times. Here the CDR3 DNA reads TGTGCCAGTAGTATAGAGACTCTAGCAACTAATGAAAAACTGTTTTTT. This sequence encodes CASSIETLATNEKLFF. V is TRBV19 and J is TRBJ1-4; no firm D call. Germline V lookup: CDR1 LNHDA, CDR2 SQIVND (reference sequence). V lost 0 bases and J 0 bases, leaving 8 bases between the germline ends. CDR3 length: 16 residues.

The CDR3 DNA is TGTGCCAGCAGCCCTCCCTGGGGGAGGGCCGAAGAGACCCAGTACTTC. Protein product: CASSPPWGRAEETQYF. The chain joins TRBV5-4 to TRBJ2-5; 7 bases match TRBD2. Germline V gene sequence: CDR1 SGHNT, CDR2 YYREEE (reference sequence). This CDR3 region has 16 residues. V lost 4 bases, J lost 3 bases, and 12 bases stayed unmatched.

This clone was seen a handful of times. This rearrangement joins TRBV18 to TRBJ2-2, with 8 bases aligning to TRBD1. J lost 6 bases, V lost 2 bases, and 5 bases had no gene match. Per the germline V gene, CDR1 is KGHSH and CDR2 is LQKENI. The CDR3 is made up of 15 amino acids. Here the CDR3 reads CASSPGTGGSGELFF. The CDR3 DNA sequence: TGTGCCAGCTCACCAGGAACAGGGGGGTCCGGGGAGCTGTTTTTT.

A few counts support this clone. The J gene is TRBJ1-4, the V gene TRBV25-1; D not certain. The length of the CDR3 is 15 residues. Germline loops: CDR1 MGHDK, CDR2 SYGVNS. Trimming left V 0 bases short and J 8 bases short, with 13 bases between. CDR3 sequence reads: CASSEYGMRAEKLFF. As DNA, the CDR3 is TGTGCCAGCAGTGAATATGGGATGAGGGCAGAAAAACTGTTTTTT. Full variable domain (remainder filled in from reference TRBV25-1 and TRBJ1-4): EADIYQTPRYLVIGTGKKITLECSQTMGHDKMYWYQQDPGMELHLIHYSYGVNSTEKGDLSSESTVSRIRTEHFPLTLESARPSHTSQYLCASSEYGMRAEKLFFGSGTQLSVL.

V gene TRBV6-5 combines with J gene TRBJ1-1; 7 bases are shared with TRBD1. The CDR3 spans 13 residues. With V trimmed by 7 bases and J by 4 bases, 6 bases remained unmatched. The V gene's germline CDR1 is MNHEY and CDR2 SVGAGI. CDR3 protein: CASTMTGSTEAFF. DNA for the CDR3: TGTGCCAGCACCATGACAGGGTCCACTGAAGCTTTCTTT.

The chain couples TRBV19 to TRBJ1-5; 7 positions agree with TRBD1. This CDR3 comprises 14 residues. The V gene's germline CDR1 is LNHDA and CDR2 SQIVND (reference sequence). V lost 5 bases to trimming and J lost 5 bases; unmatched junction nucleotides: 6. This CDR3 is CASSLGQVYQPQHF. CDR3 DNA sequence: TGTGCCAGTAGTCTCGGACAGGTGTATCAGCCCCAGCATTTT.

Only a few counts were recorded for this clone. This chain joins TRBV30 and TRBJ1-6, with 7 bases aligning to TRBD1. Germline V gives CDR1 GTSNPN, CDR2 SVGIG (reference sequence). The J segment lost 9 bases and the V segment lost 7 bases, leaving 9 bases of the junction unmatched. This CDR3 region has 13 residues. The CDR3 loop reads CASAEDRVSPLHF. The DNA of the CDR3 is TGTGCCTCTGCCGAAGACAGGGTTTCACCCCTCCACTTT.

V usage is TRBV2 and J usage is TRBJ2-3, with D possibly being TRBD1 (6 bases). CDR1 SNHLY and CDR2 FYNNEI come from the germline V gene. The CDR3 extends over 15 amino acids. The V end was cut by 6 bases, the J end by 0 bases, with 13 bases between. Here the CDR3 reads CASRTNRASTDTQYF. The DNA for the CDR3 is TGTGCCAGCAGAACTAACAGGGCCAGCACAGATACGCAGTATTTT.

V usage is TRBV23-1 and J usage is TRBJ2-3; perhaps TRBD2 as D (5 bases). TRBV23-1 is known as an ORF, though its function is uncertain. The CDR3 is made up of 17 amino acids. The V gene lost 4 bases and the J gene lost 2 bases, with 19 bases spanning the gap. CDR3: CASSPHWRVVVTDTQYF. The DNA for the CDR3 is TGCGCCAGCAGTCCTCATTGGCGGGTCGTGGTCACAGATACGCAGTATTTT.

The chain uses TRBV2 and TRBJ2-5, with 7 bases fitting TRBD1. The CDR3 loop spans 11 amino acids. V was clipped by 2 bases and J by 9 bases; unmatched bases: 0. Germline loops: CDR1 SNHLY, CDR2 FYNNEI. The CDR3, as DNA: TGTGCCAGCAGTGAAAGGGGGCCCCAGTACTTC. Translating gives CASSERGPQYF.

This sequence joins TRBV18 and TRBJ2-1; 9 bases are shared with TRBD1. Losses at the gene ends were 3 bases for V and 8 bases for J; bases not matched to a gene: 5. CDR1 is KGHSH and CDR2 is LQKENI in the germline V gene. The CDR3 totals 14 residues. CDR3 sequence reads: CASSPSGTGYEQFF. The CDR3, as DNA: TGTGCCAGCTCACCGTCCGGGACAGGGTATGAGCAGTTCTTC.

This chain links TRBV5-1 with TRBJ2-1, with TRBD1 matching over 7 bases. J was trimmed by 5 bases and V by 4 bases; bases with no gene match: 9. In germline, CDR1 is SGHRS, CDR2 YFSETQ. This CDR3 is built from 15 residues. The CDR3 loop is CASSLGQSSNNEQFF. The CDR3 DNA reads TGCGCCAGCAGCCTGGGACAGAGTTCGAACAATGAGCAGTTCTTC.